These 27 T cell receptor beta chains were sequenced from one sample in a study of T-cell reconstitution after alpha-beta-depleted transplantation in children. A library of TCRbeta sequences, prepared with unique molecular identifiers, was generated. MiXCR, run by TCRdb on the PCR reads, gives a single entry per CDR3 protein. The top ten clones hold roughly an eighth of a sample with 190,000 or so distinct CDR3 sequences, 13% to 15% of them seen once. The input for sequencing was PBMCs from the stem cell graft donor, taken from the stem cell graft. These receptors came from a human donor who donated a stem cell graft to a child with acute lymphoblastic leukemia.

This clonotype came up many times. The gene calls are TRBV12-3 or TRBV12-4 and TRBJ1-5; the D is unclear. The CDR3 extends over 14 amino acids. Trimming took off 5 bases at V and 4 bases at J, with 12 bases between the two ends. CDR3 amino acids: CASSPVNLNQPQHF. In DNA form, the CDR3 reads TGTGCCAGCAGTCCCGTGAACCTAAATCAGCCCCAGCATTTT.

A few counts support this clonotype. This rearrangement joins TRBV27 to TRBJ2-5; 7 nucleotides agree with TRBD1. J was trimmed by 1 base and V by 5 bases; bases with no gene match: 7. CDR1 is MNHEY, CDR2 SMNVEV, per germline (reference sequence). The CDR3 consists of 15 residues. The CDR3 sequence is CASSLKDRPQETQYF. CDR3 nucleotide sequence: TGTGCCAGCAGTCTCAAGGACAGGCCCCAAGAGACCCAGTACTTC.

This clonotype was seen at least ten times. The CDR3 spells CASSSFPGTSGAADTQYF. As DNA, the CDR3 is TGTGCCAGCAGTTCGTTCCCCGGGACTAGCGGGGCTGCAGATACGCAGTATTTT. The chain links TRBV12-3 or TRBV12-4 to TRBJ2-3; 13 bases fit TRBD2. The CDR3 covers 18 residues. V gave up 4 bases and J gave up 4 bases; unmatched junction bases: 11.

This clonotype was observed at least ten times. The genes are TRBV6-1 and TRBJ1-1; D is uncertain. The germline CDR1 and CDR2 sequences are MNHNS and SASEGT. The CDR3 sequence is 14 residues long. The germline V and J ends were trimmed by 7 bases and 4 bases, with 16 bases remaining between them. CDR3 sequence: CASTLRWGGTEAFF. The CDR3 DNA reads as TGTGCCAGCACCTTACGATGGGGTGGCACTGAAGCTTTCTTT.

CDR3 in amino acids: CASANPQGRETQYF. Written as DNA, the CDR3 is TGTGCCAGCGCAAATCCTCAGGGCCGGGAGACCCAGTACTTC. This chain uses TRBV28 with TRBJ2-5, with D possibly being TRBD1 (5 bases). Germline V CDR1 and CDR2: MDHEN, SYDVKM. The CDR3 runs to 14 residues. V lost 8 bases and J 5 bases, leaving 18 bases between the germline ends.

This clonotype was found many times. The V call is TRBV5-1, the J call TRBJ2-3; 15 bases align to TRBD2. Germline lookup yields CDR1 SGHRS and CDR2 YFSETQ. The V segment lost 3 bases and the J segment 4 bases; nucleotides outside the gene matches: 6. The CDR3 is made up of 17 amino acids. The CDR3 DNA reads TGCGCCAGCAGCTGGACTAGCGGGAGGGCCGAAGCAGATACGCAGTATTTT. It translates to CASSWTSGRAEADTQYF.

The chain links TRBV5-1 to TRBJ2-2, with D hard to call. The CDR3 loop spans 15 amino acids. The germline gives CDR1 SGHRS, CDR2 YFSETQ. Trimming pared 5 bases from V and 0 bases from J, leaving 11 bases between. The CDR3 DNA is TGCGCCAGCAGTCGAGACGGGCCGAACACCGGGGAGCTGTTTTTT. It translates to CASSRDGPNTGELFF.

The chain recombines TRBV20-1 with TRBJ1-2; weak D call: TRBD1 (5 bases). Germline lookup yields CDR1 DFQATT and CDR2 SNEGSKA (reference sequence). With 6 bases removed from V and 2 bases from J, the gap between germline ends came to 10 bases. This CDR3 contains 12 residues. CDR3 in DNA: TGCAGTGCCCCTAGGGGAAACTATGGCTACACCTTC. Protein sequence: CSAPRGNYGYTF.

This clonotype was seen ten or more times. The chain joins TRBV12-3 or TRBV12-4 to TRBJ2-1, with TRBD2 identical over 7 bases. CDR3 length: 15 residues. With V trimmed by 4 bases and J by 6 bases, 9 bases remained unmatched. The CDR3 DNA reads TGTGCCAGCAGTTGGCGGGAGCGCCGCCGCAATGAGCAGTTCTTC. This codes for CASSWRERRRNEQFF.

This clonotype was seen ten or more times. This chain links TRBV20-1 with TRBJ2-1, with D unresolved. Looked up from germline, CDR1 is DFQATT and CDR2 is SNEGSKA (reference sequence). Trimming removed 0 bases at V and 3 bases at J, with 18 bases between. This CDR3 is 17 amino acids long. The CDR3, as DNA: TGCAGTGCTAGAGATGTGGGGAAAGGTGTGAGCTACAATGAGCAGTTCTTC. Translated: CSARDVGKGVSYNEQFF.

The chain is built from TRBV5-5 and TRBJ2-3; D is undetermined. Looked up from germline, CDR1 is SGHKS and CDR2 is YYEKEE (reference sequence). Trimming left V 5 bases short and J 2 bases short, with 21 bases between. This CDR3 has 17 amino acids. CDR3 DNA sequence: TGTGCCAGCAGGCATCGAGAACTCCCGACCGCCACAGATACGCAGTATTTT. It codes for CASRHRELPTATDTQYF.

Note on this clonotype: Being one base from a much bigger clone, this may be a read error. J is TRBJ2-7 and V is TRBV12-3 or TRBV12-4; TRBD2 agrees at 14 bases. The CDR3 contains 15 residues. Here the CDR3 DNA reads TGTGCCAGCACTGGGACTAGCGGGAGTTATGGCGAGCAGAACTTC. It specifies CASTGTSGSYGEQNF.

This clonotype occurred many times. The rearrangement uses TRBV10-3 and TRBJ2-5; no definite D call. The CDR3 is 13 residues long. V shed 0 bases and J shed 3 bases, with 5 bases lying between them. The germline gives CDR1 ENHRY, CDR2 SYGVKD. This chain's CDR3 is CAISESKEETQYF. For the CDR3, the DNA is TGTGCCATCAGTGAGTCGAAGGAAGAGACCCAGTACTTC.

This clonotype was counted ten times or more. This sequence joins TRBV7-8 and TRBJ2-7; D is possibly TRBD2 (5 bases). The V end lost 3 bases, the J end lost 2 bases, and 17 bases lay between the germline ends. The germline V gene encodes CDR1 SGHVS and CDR2 FQNEAQ. The CDR3 is made up of 16 amino acids. CDR3 protein: CASSFPRFSAAYEQYF. The CDR3 bases are TGTGCCAGCAGCTTTCCCCGGTTTAGCGCAGCCTACGAGCAGTACTTC.

This clonotype was counted once. This chain joins TRBV2 and TRBJ1-1, with a tentative D call TRBD1 (6 bases). CDR3 size: 13 residues. Looked up from germline, CDR1 is SNHLY and CDR2 is FYNNEI. V dropped 6 bases and J dropped 6 bases, with 14 bases sitting between them. In DNA, the CDR3 is TGTGCCAGCAGAAGAACAGGGATGGCTGAAGCTTTCTTT. Protein sequence: CASRRTGMAEAFF.

At least ten counts were recorded for this clonotype. The gene calls are TRBV6-1 and TRBJ1-1; D uncertain. CDR1 and CDR2 from the germline V gene are MNHNS and SASEGT. With 9 bases removed from V and 4 bases from J, the gap between germline ends came to 18 bases. The CDR3 runs 14 residues. The CDR3 DNA reads TGTGCCAGAATACACCTTAGGAAGTTCACTGAAGCTTTCTTT. Its protein product is CARIHLRKFTEAFF.

This clonotype was picked up many times. The chain has TRBV25-1 and TRBJ2-1; either TRBD1 or TRBD2 may supply D (5 bases each). This CDR3 has 14 residues. Germline assignment: CDR1 MGHDK and CDR2 SYGVNS. Deletions cut 8 bases from V and 5 bases from J, with 16 bases between. CDR3 sequence reads: CASLGPTYHNEQFF. CDR3 bases: TGTGCCAGCCTGGGACCGACCTATCACAATGAGCAGTTCTTC.

Concerning this clonotype itself: With a much larger clone just one base away, this may be a read error. The conserved phenylalanine or tryptophan normally closing the CDR3 is absent here, so this likely arose from a read error. The chain is built from TRBV12-3 or TRBV12-4 and TRBJ2-7, with TRBD1 matching 8 bases. Trimming at V came to 5 bases and at J to 6 bases, leaving 9 bases not matched to a gene. The CDR3 consists of 14 residues. CDR3: CASSTNRGIAEQYL. CDR3 nucleotides: TGTGCCAGCAGTACTAACAGGGGGATCGCCGAGCAGTACCTC.

This clonotype occurred many times. V gene TRBV2 combines with J gene TRBJ1-1, with 12 bases aligning to TRBD1. Germline CDR1 SNHLY, CDR2 FYNNEI. The CDR3 has 17 residues. V was pared by 8 bases and J by 7 bases, with 17 bases of the junction left unmatched. The CDR3 is CASRPGQGAWVGHEAFF. CDR3 bases: TGTGCCAGCCGCCCGGGACAGGGGGCGTGGGTAGGTCATGAAGCTTTCTTT.

This clonotype occurred many times. The germline gene is not matched at one end of the junction; a read error may be the cause. The J gene is TRBJ1-1, the V gene TRBV18; maybe TRBD1 (6 bases). The V gene's germline CDR1 is KGHSH and CDR2 LQKENI. The CDR3 sequence is 16 residues long. In DNA form, the CDR3 reads TGTGCCAGCTCGCCACAGGTGCAGGGGACGAACACTGAAGCTTTCTTT. Protein sequence: CASSPQVQGTNTEAFF.

The chain uses TRBV7-9 and TRBJ2-1; either TRBD1 or TRBD2 may supply D (5 bases each). Between the trimmed V and J ends, which lost 7 bases and 6 bases, there was a span of 16 bases. This CDR3 contains 14 residues. CDR1 and CDR2 (germline): SEHNR, FQNEAQ (reference sequence). The chain's CDR3 is CASKGYGNSNEQFF. The CDR3 DNA sequence: TGTGCCAGCAAGGGGTACGGGAATAGCAATGAGCAGTTCTTC.

This clonotype has at least ten counts. The rearrangement links TRBV29-1 to TRBJ1-2; D is unresolved. CDR3 length: 13 residues. V lost 6 bases and J lost 8, with 19 bases in between. In germline, CDR1 is SQVTM, CDR2 ANQGSEA. CDR3 coding DNA: TGCAGCGTGCAACGAGCGACGGGGTACGGCTACACCTTC. Amino acid sequence: CSVQRATGYGYTF.

The rearrangement uses TRBV5-5 and TRBJ2-1; D unresolved. CDR1 is SGHKS and CDR2 is YYEKEE in the germline V gene (reference sequence). The CDR3 totals 15 residues. V dropped 5 bases and J dropped 1 base, with 13 bases sitting between them. This CDR3 is CASRTSRVSYNEQFF. The CDR3 bases are TGTGCCAGCAGGACATCCCGGGTATCCTACAATGAGCAGTTCTTC.

The rearrangement uses TRBV23-1 and TRBJ2-1; a possible D gene is TRBD2 (6 bases). TRBV23-1 is an ORF for which the function is uncertain. With 5 bases removed from V and 7 bases from J, the gap between germline ends came to 21 bases. CDR3 length: 16 residues. The CDR3 coding sequence is TGCGCCAGCAGTAAGGAAAGGGCCGGGGGAATAAATGAGCAGTTCTTC. It is translated as CASSKERAGGINEQFF.

This clonotype was counted many times. This chain connects TRBV25-1 to TRBJ2-5; D assignment may be TRBD1 or TRBD2 (5 bases each). Germline values: CDR1 MGHDK, CDR2 SYGVNS. V lost 6 bases, J lost 10 bases, and 9 bases lay in between. The CDR3 runs 10 residues. The CDR3 region has the DNA TGTGCCAGCAGAGGGGAGTGCCAGTACTTC. It codes for CASRGECQYF.

This clonotype has a count of ten or more. This chain uses TRBV29-1 with TRBJ2-4; D tentatively fits TRBD1 or TRBD2 (5 bases each). Germline V CDR1 and CDR2: SQVTM, ANQGSEA. The V gene lost 5 bases and the J gene lost 0 bases, with 8 bases spanning the gap. This CDR3 is built from 13 residues. CDR3 DNA: TGCAGCGTTAGGGACCTAGCCAAAAACATTCAGTACTTC. Amino acids: CSVRDLAKNIQYF.

This clonotype has a count of ten or more. The V and J genes are TRBV7-2 and TRBJ2-1; TRBD1 aligns across 12 bases. V trimming: 2 bases; J trimming: 4 bases; junction bases outside the gene matches: 3. The germline CDR1 and CDR2 sequences are SGHTA and FQGNSA. There are 16 residues in the CDR3. CDR3 bases: TGTGCCAGCAGCTTATTGGGACAGGGGGCTTACAATGAGCAGTTCTTC. This gives the protein CASSLLGQGAYNEQFF.